The 3 T cell receptor beta chains presented below share a single source sample, sequenced in a study of blood T cells in healthy people across ages. With a J-beta primer mix and a sample-barcoded 5' primer, a second PCR ran about 7 to 12 cycles. TCRdb reanalysed the 5' RACE reads using MiXCR and keeps one entry per CDR3 protein. The sample shows fewer than 2,000,000 distinct CDR3 sequences, roughly two fifths of them seen only once. The sample consisted of blood. The receptors derive from a human donor in good health.

This clonotype was counted ten times or more. This sequence joins TRBV28 and TRBJ2-5; a weak D match, TRBD1 (6 bases). Trimming pared 6 bases from V and 2 bases from J, leaving 13 bases between. The CDR3 has 14 residues. Germline assignment: CDR1 MDHEN and CDR2 SYDVKM. Written as DNA, the CDR3 is TGTGCCAGCAGGGGGTGGGGGCCGCAAGAGACCCAGTACTTC. This translates into CASRGWGPQETQYF.

CDR3 in amino acids: CASSFYIETQFF. CDR3 nucleotide sequence: TGTGCCAGCAGCTTCTATATCGAGACCCAGTTCTTC. V and J are TRBV7-8 and TRBJ2-1, with D uncertain. Germline V CDR1 and CDR2: SGHVS, FQNEAQ. The V end lost 3 bases, the J end lost 13 bases, and 13 bases lay between the germline ends. The CDR3 sequence is 12 residues long.

Only a few counts were recorded for this clonotype. V is TRBV6-6 and J is TRBJ2-1, with 7 bases identical to TRBD2. This CDR3 has 15 residues. V was clipped by 4 bases and J by 7 bases; unmatched bases: 10. Germline V CDR1 and CDR2: MNHNY, SVGAGI (reference sequence). The CDR3 sequence: CASSFPGGGMNEQFF. Here the CDR3 DNA reads TGTGCCAGCAGTTTCCCTGGCGGGGGAATGAATGAGCAGTTCTTC.